The 27 T cell receptor beta chains listed next were all sequenced from one sample in a study of blood T cell repertoires in COVID-19. Profiled with immunoSEQ multiplex PCR; TCRdb holds only in-frame clones, not every one. The data show around 110,000 clones, 75% to 95% seen once. The sequenced sample consisted of peripheral blood. The receptors were sampled from a human donor with active COVID-19. The donor label of this sample is uncertain.

The V gene is TRBV9, the J gene TRBJ2-1; 8 bases line up with TRBD2. The CDR3 length is 14 residues. J was trimmed by 5 bases and V by 0 bases; bases with no gene match: 1. Germline V gives CDR1 SGDLS, CDR2 YYNGEE. The CDR3: CASSVAGGNNEQFF. The DNA for the CDR3 is TGTGCCAGCAGCGTAGCGGGGGGGAACAATGAGCAGTTCTTC.

This chain links TRBV5-1 with TRBJ2-5; D is unclear. Germline V lookup: CDR1 SGHRS, CDR2 YFSETQ. The length of the CDR3 is 12 residues. Trimming took off 2 bases at V and 1 base at J, with 3 bases between the two ends. The CDR3 reads CASSFSQETQYF. The CDR3 nucleotides are TGCGCCAGCAGCTTTAGCCAAGAGACCCAGTACTTC.

The V and J genes are TRBV7-2 and TRBJ2-7; no definite D call. Germline V gene data show CDR1 as SGHTA and CDR2 as FQGNSA. Trimming cost V 3 bases and J 0 bases, with 6 bases left between them. The CDR3 sequence is 13 residues long. The CDR3 DNA sequence: TGTGCCAGCAGCTTCGAGAGCTCCTACGAGCAGTACTTC. It specifies CASSFESSYEQYF.

V usage is TRBV7-9 and J usage is TRBJ2-5; no clear D. The CDR3 spans 13 residues. Trimming left V 2 bases short and J 1 base short, with 5 bases between. CDR1 is SEHNR, CDR2 FQNEAQ, per germline (reference sequence). CDR3 region: CASSLPSQETQYF. The DNA for the CDR3 is TGTGCCAGCAGCTTACCCAGCCAAGAGACCCAGTACTTC.

The rearrangement uses TRBV19 and TRBJ1-2; 10 positions agree with TRBD1. After removal of 1 base from V and 5 bases from J, the junction contained 13 bases not matched to a gene. The germline V gene has CDR1 LNHDA and CDR2 SQIVND (reference sequence). The length of the CDR3 is 18 residues. CDR3 nucleotide sequence: TGTGCCAGTAGTATAGGGAGACAGGGGGCGATGCGGCCGTATGGCTACACCTTC. Its protein product is CASSIGRQGAMRPYGYTF.

The chain recombines TRBV28 with TRBJ2-3; 7 bases line up with TRBD2. This CDR3 comprises 13 residues. Germline CDR1 MDHEN, CDR2 SYDVKM. After removal of 2 bases from V and 4 bases from J, the junction contained 0 bases not matched to a gene. The CDR3 loop is CASSLAGADTQYF. The DNA of the CDR3 is TGTGCCAGCAGTTTAGCGGGGGCAGATACGCAGTATTTT.

The chain links TRBV2 to TRBJ1-5; no clear D. V dropped 4 bases and J dropped 3 bases, with 13 bases sitting between them. The CDR3 sequence is 15 residues long. Per the germline V gene, CDR1 is SNHLY and CDR2 is FYNNEI. As DNA, the CDR3 is TGTGCCAGCAGTGTCCATCGAGTACCCAATCAGCCCCAGCATTTT. This translates into CASSVHRVPNQPQHF.

The chain uses TRBV19 and TRBJ2-1; tentatively, D is TRBD2 (7 bases). Trimming pared 7 bases from V and 4 bases from J, leaving 14 bases between. CDR1 is LNHDA, CDR2 SQIVND, per germline (reference sequence). The CDR3 runs to 14 residues. Here the CDR3 reads CASTSGGAYNEQFF. Written as DNA, the CDR3 is TGTGCCAGTACCTCGGGGGGCGCTTACAATGAGCAGTTCTTC.

The chain recombines TRBV7-9 with TRBJ2-3, with unresolved D. From germline, CDR1 is SEHNR and CDR2 FQNEAQ (reference sequence). CDR3 length: 13 amino acids. V gave up 6 bases and J gave up 2 bases, with 9 bases separating them. The DNA for the CDR3 is TGTGCCAGCAGACTTGAGCTCACAGATACGCAGTATTTT. This codes for CASRLELTDTQYF.

The J gene is TRBJ2-1, the V gene TRBV5-1, with D unclear. Germline CDR1 is SGHRS and CDR2 is YFSETQ. V was clipped by 1 base and J by 7 bases, with 9 bases between them. The CDR3 runs to 13 residues. CDR3 coding DNA: TGCGCCAGCAGCTTGATTTTGCGAAATGAGCAGTTCTTC. This gives the protein CASSLILRNEQFF.

This clone was seen once. The gene calls are TRBV7-9 and TRBJ2-7, with TRBD1 identical over 11 bases. The CDR3 extends over 15 amino acids. CDR1 SEHNR and CDR2 FQNEAQ come from the germline V gene (reference sequence). V shed 1 base, J shed 3 bases, and the junction held 2 bases outside the gene matches. CDR3 region: CASSLGTGGVYEQYF. In DNA form, the CDR3 reads TGTGCCAGCAGCTTAGGGACAGGGGGCGTCTACGAGCAGTACTTC.

The chain links TRBV28 to TRBJ2-2; TRBD2 agrees at 11 bases. Trimming took 4 bases from V and 0 from J; bases not matched to a gene: 10. This CDR3 contains 19 residues. Per germline, CDR1 MDHEN and CDR2 SYDVKM. Written as DNA, the CDR3 is TGTGCCAGCAGTTCCATCACTAGCGGGGGTTTAGCGAACACCGGGGAGCTGTTTTTT. It codes for CASSSITSGGLANTGELFF.

The chain recombines TRBV7-3 with TRBJ2-1, with TRBD2 as a possible D gene (5 bases). The ends were cut back, 3 bases at V and 5 bases at J, with 8 bases in the middle. CDR1 is SGHTA and CDR2 is FQGTGA in the germline V gene. The CDR3 length is 13 residues. This chain's CDR3 is CASSFRGNNEQFF. The CDR3 DNA reads TGTGCCAGCAGCTTCCGGGGAAACAATGAGCAGTTCTTC.

The genes are TRBV23-1 and TRBJ2-5; 15 bases are a match to TRBD2. TRBV23-1 is an ORF, with its function uncertain. This CDR3 has 18 amino acids. The ends lost 5 bases at V and 6 bases at J; junction bases unmatched: 13. In DNA form, the CDR3 reads TGCGCCAGCAGTTCCGGGACTAGCGGGGGGCCCCGTCAACAGACCCAGTACTTC. Its translation is CASSSGTSGGPRQQTQYF.

V and J are TRBV7-9 and TRBJ2-2; D is unresolved. Per the germline V gene, CDR1 is SEHNR and CDR2 is FQNEAQ (reference sequence). The CDR3 consists of 12 residues. V was pared by 4 bases and J by 5 bases, with 5 bases between. The CDR3 nucleotides read TGTGCCAGCAGCTCCTATACCGGGGAGCTGTTTTTT. It encodes CASSSYTGELFF.

V gene TRBV6-5 combines with J gene TRBJ1-1, with TRBD1 as a possible D gene (6 bases). The CDR3 length is 14 residues. Germline values: CDR1 MNHEY, CDR2 SVGAGI. V dropped 7 bases and J dropped 5 bases, with 17 bases sitting between them. CDR3 in amino acids: CASTEGGLETEAFF. DNA for the CDR3: TGTGCCAGCACCGAGGGGGGGCTGGAGACTGAAGCTTTCTTT.

The chain joins TRBV30 to TRBJ1-4; the match to TRBD1 covers 8 bases. The CDR3 sequence is 12 residues long. From germline, CDR1 is GTSNPN and CDR2 SVGIG (reference sequence). Trimming took 1 base from V and 14 from J; bases not matched to a gene: 6. The CDR3 nucleotides read TGTGCCTGGAGTGCCAGGGGGCTCGGTCTGTTTTTT. Translating gives CAWSARGLGLFF.

The chain couples TRBV12-5 to TRBJ2-1; D remains ambiguous. V lost 2 bases and J 0 bases, leaving 8 bases between the germline ends. Germline CDR1 is LGHNT and CDR2 is FRNRAP. This CDR3 region has 15 residues. The CDR3 protein is CASGLRLSSYNEQFF. CDR3 nucleotides: TGTGCTAGTGGTTTGAGACTGAGCTCCTACAATGAGCAGTTCTTC. Based on the CDR3 plus reference TRBV12-5 and TRBJ2-1, the full variable domain is DARVTQTPRHKVTEMGQEVTMRCQPILGHNTVFWYRQTMMQGLELLAYFRNRAPLDDSGMPKDRFSAEMPDATLATLKIQPSEPRDSAVYFCASGLRLSSYNEQFFGPGTRLTVL.

CDR3: CASSDLGETQYF. The CDR3 DNA sequence: TGTGCCAGCAGTGATCTGGGCGAGACCCAGTACTTC. The V call is TRBV6-1, the J call TRBJ2-5; D is unresolved. The CDR3 extends over 12 amino acids. Germline V CDR1 and CDR2: MNHNS, SASEGT. V was shortened by 3 bases and J by 5 bases, with 7 bases between the two germline ends.

This chain uses TRBV6-4 with TRBJ2-5; the match to TRBD2 covers 10 bases. This CDR3 has 15 residues. Trimming took 4 bases from V and 5 from J; bases not matched to a gene: 7. The germline V gene has CDR1 MRHNA and CDR2 SNTAGT. CDR3 sequence reads: CASSASGGASETQYF. The CDR3 nucleotides read TGTGCCAGCAGTGCCAGCGGGGGGGCCTCGGAGACCCAGTACTTC.

The J gene is TRBJ1-4, the V gene TRBV9, with 7 bases fitting TRBD1. V lost 3 bases and J lost 7; bases outside the gene matches: 6. Germline V gene lookup returns CDR1 SGDLS and CDR2 YYNGEE. The CDR3 is 14 residues long. CDR3 amino acids: CASSAQGRSEKLFF. CDR3 bases: TGTGCCAGCAGCGCACAGGGGCGGAGTGAAAAACTGTTTTTT.

This clone has only a few counts. V and J are TRBV3-1 (or the pseudogene TRBV3-2) and TRBJ1-2, with D maybe TRBD1 (6 bases). Germline V lookup: CDR1 LGHDT, CDR2 YNNKEL (reference sequence). The CDR3 sequence is 14 residues long. Trimming stripped 1 base from V and 8 bases from J, with 14 bases between. The chain's CDR3 is CASSQAGRGVGYTF. CDR3 DNA sequence: TGTGCCAGCAGCCAAGCGGGCAGGGGAGTGGGCTACACCTTC.

This sequence joins TRBV4-3 and TRBJ2-5, with 7 bases aligning to TRBD1. CDR1 and CDR2 from the germline V gene are LGHNA and YSLEER. CDR3 size: 16 residues. V lost 4 bases and J lost 5; bases outside the gene matches: 13. The CDR3 bases are TGCGCCAGCAGCCGAGACAGGGTTATATCGGTGGAGACCCAGTACTTC. Protein: CASSRDRVISVETQYF.

V and J are TRBV19 and TRBJ2-1; tentatively, D is TRBD1 (5 bases). Germline V gene sequence: CDR1 LNHDA, CDR2 SQIVND (reference sequence). Trimming cost V 7 bases and J 2 bases, with 18 bases left between them. This CDR3 comprises 16 residues. CDR3 residues: CASTPTWGSPYNEQFF. CDR3 bases: TGTGCCAGTACTCCCACCTGGGGCTCCCCCTACAATGAGCAGTTCTTC.

The chain carries TRBV10-2 and TRBJ2-2; a weak D match, TRBD1 (5 bases). The CDR3 length is 12 residues. Per the germline V gene, CDR1 is WSHSY and CDR2 is SAAADI. V dropped 6 bases and J dropped 6 bases, with 8 bases sitting between them. The CDR3 sequence is CASRPGSGELFF. The CDR3 DNA follows: TGCGCCAGCAGACCAGGGTCCGGGGAGCTGTTTTTT.

The DNA for the CDR3 is TGTGCCACCAGCAGAGATCTGAGGGATAGCAATCAGCCCCAGCATTTT. Protein product: CATSRDLRDSNQPQHF. This rearrangement joins TRBV15 to TRBJ1-5; D uncertain. The CDR3 sequence is 16 residues long. Germline assignment: CDR1 LNHNV and CDR2 YYDKDF (reference sequence). V was trimmed by 0 bases and J by 0 bases, leaving 9 bases between them.

The rearrangement joins TRBV11-3 to TRBJ2-7; TRBD1 aligns across 10 bases. The trim removed 4 bases at V and 5 bases at J, leaving 5 bases unmatched. Germline V lookup: CDR1 SGHNT, CDR2 YENEEA. The CDR3 totals 14 residues. This CDR3 reads CASSSRQGADEQYF. The CDR3 DNA follows: TGTGCCAGCAGCTCCCGACAGGGGGCGGACGAGCAGTACTTC.